What follows are 32 T cell receptor beta chains derived from one specimen sequenced in a study of human T cells and chemical hapten exposure. TCRdb itself ran the RACE reads through MiXCR, one entry per CDR3 protein. This sample has 75,000 to 95,000 distinct CDR3 sequences; roughly 10% occur once, and the top ten carry approximately 3.7%. As to time point: patch test 1, 2 weeks after DPC sensitization. Treatment indicated: therapeutic diphenylcyclopropenone sensitization with weekly scalp DPC. The starting material was whole blood, obtained in connection with sensitization to the hapten diphenylcyclopropenone (DPC). These receptors were taken from a woman aged 55-75 years with alopecia areata. Some clones in this sample may be carry-over from other donors' samples.

This clonotype was seen repeatedly, ten times or more. The chain joins TRBV20-1 to TRBJ1-5; no reliable D call. Trimming cost V 5 bases and J 2 bases, with 16 bases left between them. This CDR3 comprises 15 residues. Germline V gene data show CDR1 as DFQATT and CDR2 as SNEGSKA (reference sequence). CDR3 sequence: CSAGRRIRGNQPQHF. The CDR3 nucleotides read TGCAGTGCTGGACGGAGAATAAGGGGCAATCAGCCCCAGCATTTT.

This clonotype came up many times. The V call is TRBV19, the J call TRBJ1-4; D unclear. Germline V gene data show CDR1 as LNHDA and CDR2 as SQIVND (reference sequence). Trimming cost V 3 bases and J 6 bases, with 8 bases left between them. The CDR3 length is 13 residues. CDR3 sequence (DNA): TGTGCCAGTAGTATTGGCTGGGATGAAAAACTGTTTTTT. Encoded protein: CASSIGWDEKLFF.

A single count supports this clonotype. The chain is built from TRBV7-9 and TRBJ1-1; D is unresolved. This CDR3 region has 13 residues. The germline V and J ends were trimmed by 2 bases and 4 bases, with 8 bases remaining between them. Looked up from germline, CDR1 is SEHNR and CDR2 is FQNEAQ (reference sequence). CDR3 protein: CASSLPPVTEAFF. CDR3 bases: TGTGCCAGCAGCTTACCCCCGGTCACTGAAGCTTTCTTT.

The rearrangement joins TRBV18 to TRBJ1-2; TRBD1 aligns across 7 bases. CDR1 is KGHSH, CDR2 LQKENI, per germline. The CDR3 consists of 15 residues. J was trimmed by 4 bases and V by 5 bases; bases with no gene match: 10. The CDR3 here is CASSSTSRTGYGYTF. CDR3 nucleotide sequence: TGTGCCAGCTCATCCACGTCGCGGACAGGCTATGGCTACACCTTC.

There are a few counts of this clonotype. CDR3 bases: TGTGCCAGCAGCCTAGAGGGACAGGGGGCTTATGGCTACACCTTC. Protein sequence: CASSLEGQGAYGYTF. The chain joins TRBV3-1 to TRBJ1-2, with 12 bases matching TRBD1. V trimming: 4 bases; J trimming: 5 bases; junction bases outside the gene matches: 5. The CDR3 length is 15 residues. The germline CDR1 and CDR2 sequences are LGHDT and YNNKEL (reference sequence).

Concerning this clonotype itself: The junction does not match germline at one end; this may be a read error. The chain is built from TRBV4-1 and TRBJ2-1; 12 positions match TRBD2. Germline V gene lookup returns CDR1 MGHRA and CDR2 YSYEKL. The CDR3 runs 15 residues. CDR3 DNA: TGCGCCAGCAGCCAAGGACCCCTGACTAGCGGGGGTCAGCCCTTC. This codes for CASSQGPLTSGGQPF.

As concerns this clonotype: One end of the junction does not line up with germline, which may come from a read error. The rearrangement links TRBV6-2 or TRBV6-3 to TRBJ1-1, with 8 bases aligning to TRBD1. The germline CDR1 and CDR2 sequences are MNHEY and SVGEGT. The CDR3 sequence is 14 residues long. CDR3 residues: CASSRQGMNTEAFF. CDR3 nucleotide sequence: TGTGCCAGCAGCCGACAGGGGATGAACACCGAAGCTTTCTTT.

This clonotype turned up a few times. This chain uses TRBV7-3 with TRBJ1-1; 8 positions match TRBD1. This CDR3 has 15 residues. The J segment lost 1 base and the V segment lost 1 base, leaving 2 bases of the junction unmatched. Per germline, CDR1 SGHTA and CDR2 FQGTGA. The CDR3 nucleotides are TGTGCCAGCAGCTTAATGGGACAGGCGAACACTGAAGCTTTCTTT. This sequence encodes CASSLMGQANTEAFF.

This clonotype was counted at least ten times. The J gene is TRBJ2-7, the V gene TRBV19; D remains ambiguous. The V gene lost 3 bases and the J gene lost 3 bases, with 15 bases spanning the gap. This CDR3 spans 15 amino acids. Germline loops: CDR1 LNHDA, CDR2 SQIVND (reference sequence). The CDR3 loop reads CASSIRANLNYEQYF. The CDR3 DNA sequence: TGTGCCAGTAGTATTAGGGCAAATTTGAACTACGAGCAGTACTTC.

This clonotype was picked up a small number of times. The CDR3 spells CASSPVSGTGLNTEAFF. CDR3 nucleotides: TGTGCCAGCAGCCCAGTGTCGGGGACAGGGCTGAACACTGAAGCTTTCTTT. The chain uses TRBV7-2 and TRBJ1-1; 9 bases fit TRBD1. The CDR3 extends over 17 amino acids. Germline V gives CDR1 SGHTA, CDR2 FQGNSA. Trimming at V came to 5 bases and at J to 0 bases, leaving 10 bases not matched to a gene.

This clonotype was seen a handful of times. The V call is TRBV12-3 or TRBV12-4, the J call TRBJ2-1, with D unresolved. The CDR3 runs to 13 residues. Trimming left V 3 bases short and J 3 bases short, with 6 bases between. The CDR3 spells CASSLGNYNEQFF. In DNA, the CDR3 is TGTGCCAGCAGTTTGGGGAACTACAATGAGCAGTTCTTC.

The rearrangement uses TRBV10-3 and TRBJ1-1; 7 nucleotides match TRBD1. CDR1 ENHRY and CDR2 SYGVKD come from the germline V gene. The V gene end was trimmed by 6 bases and the J gene end by 4 bases; junction bases not matched to a gene: 11. CDR3 length: 15 residues. The CDR3 DNA reads as TGTGCCATCAGAAGACAGGGAAGTGGTGCCACTGAAGCTTTCTTT. It codes for CAIRRQGSGATEAFF.

Regarding this clonotype: This may stem from a read error, because a much larger clone lies one nucleotide away. This chain uses TRBV12-3 or TRBV12-4 with TRBJ1-5; TRBD1 is a possible D gene (6 bases). This CDR3 spans 14 amino acids. DNA for the CDR3: TGTACCAGCAGTTTGACAGGCCTCGGACAGCCCCAGCATTTT. Encoded protein: CTSSLTGLGQPQHF.

This clonotype was detected only a few times. J is TRBJ1-2 and V is TRBV25-1; no definite D call. The CDR3 loop spans 12 amino acids. CDR1 is MGHDK and CDR2 is SYGVNS in the germline V gene. V gave up 4 bases and J gave up 8 bases, with 11 bases separating them. The CDR3 here is CASSAVARGYTF. The CDR3 DNA reads as TGTGCCAGCAGTGCGGTAGCCCGCGGCTACACCTTC.

At least ten counts were recorded for this clonotype. The chain is built from TRBV19 and TRBJ1-2, with no clear D. V was shortened by 5 bases and J by 5 bases, with 18 bases between the two germline ends. Germline V gene data show CDR1 as LNHDA and CDR2 as SQIVND (reference sequence). The CDR3 runs 15 residues. The CDR3 sequence: CASSSHGGYRYGYTF. In DNA form, the CDR3 reads TGTGCCAGTAGTTCCCATGGAGGGTATAGGTATGGCTACACCTTC. Full variable domain (missing parts from reference TRBV19 and TRBJ1-2): DGGITQSPKYLFRKEGQNVTLSCEQNLNHDAMYWYRQDPGQGLRLIYYSQIVNDFQKGDIAEGYSVSREKKESFPLTVTSAQKNPTAFYLCASSSHGGYRYGYTFGSGTRLTVV.

The chain joins TRBV20-1 to TRBJ2-7; D possibly uses TRBD1 or TRBD2 (5 bases each). With 6 bases removed from V and 7 bases from J, the gap between germline ends came to 16 bases. Germline lookup yields CDR1 DFQATT and CDR2 SNEGSKA (reference sequence). The CDR3 has 12 amino acids. CDR3 in DNA: TGCAGTGCGACTACAGGTTTGCGTGAGCAGTACTTC. Protein sequence: CSATTGLREQYF.

This clonotype was counted a few times. V is TRBV7-9 and J is TRBJ1-6; no reliable D call. Per the germline V gene, CDR1 is SEHNR and CDR2 is FQNEAQ (reference sequence). The CDR3 is 15 amino acids. V dropped 8 bases and J dropped 8 bases, with 19 bases sitting between them. This CDR3 is CASGGTGRMDSPLHF. CDR3 nucleotides: TGTGCCAGCGGTGGTACCGGGCGAATGGATTCACCCCTCCACTTT.

There are many counts of this clonotype. The chain links TRBV20-1 to TRBJ2-7; perhaps TRBD2 as D (7 bases). The CDR3 is 14 residues long. V lost 0 bases and J lost 2, with 11 bases in between. Germline CDR1 and CDR2: DFQATT and SNEGSKA (reference sequence). The CDR3 nucleotides are TGCAGTGCTAGAGATCGGGGGGCAGCCTACGAGCAGTACTTC. Translation gives CSARDRGAAYEQYF.

This clonotype came up a few times. The chain employs TRBV19 and TRBJ1-5, with D perhaps matching TRBD1 (5 bases). V lost 8 bases to trimming and J lost 0 bases, with 17 bases between them. Germline V gene sequence: CDR1 LNHDA, CDR2 SQIVND (reference sequence). The CDR3 extends over 16 amino acids. Here the CDR3 reads CASAQPGDYSNQPQHF. The CDR3 DNA reads TGTGCCAGTGCCCAGCCCGGGGACTATAGCAATCAGCCCCAGCATTTT.

The sample holds many counts of this clonotype. The V and J genes are TRBV20-1 and TRBJ2-5, with TRBD2 identical over 9 bases. This CDR3 comprises 14 residues. V was clipped by 5 bases and J by 2 bases; unmatched bases: 6. CDR1 and CDR2 from the germline V gene are DFQATT and SNEGSKA (reference sequence). CDR3 region: CSAPTSGFQETQYF. The DNA for the CDR3 is TGCAGTGCTCCAACTAGCGGGTTTCAAGAGACCCAGTACTTC.

The rearrangement uses TRBV20-1 and TRBJ2-1, with 9 positions matching TRBD1. Per the germline V gene, CDR1 is DFQATT and CDR2 is SNEGSKA (reference sequence). Trimming took 2 bases from V and 7 from J; bases not matched to a gene: 6. The CDR3 is made up of 14 amino acids. In DNA, the CDR3 is TGCAGTGCTAGACCTGACGGACAGGGGAATGAGCAGTTCTTC. Translation gives CSARPDGQGNEQFF.

This clonotype has a count of ten or more. The chain employs TRBV7-6 and TRBJ1-1; D remains ambiguous. The CDR3 sequence is 13 residues long. The germline V and J ends were trimmed by 5 bases and 2 bases, with 9 bases remaining between them. Germline V gene data show CDR1 as SGHVS and CDR2 as FNYEAQ. The CDR3, as DNA: TGTGCCAGCAGCATATTACTCAACACTGAAGCTTTCTTT. Translated: CASSILLNTEAFF.

This chain links TRBV2 with TRBJ2-5, with 8 bases lining up with TRBD1. The CDR3 contains 12 residues. The V gene's germline CDR1 is SNHLY and CDR2 FYNNEI. V gave up 10 bases and J gave up 3 bases; unmatched junction bases: 4. The CDR3 sequence is CATPDREETQYF. The CDR3 DNA sequence: TGTGCCACCCCGGACAGGGAAGAGACCCAGTACTTC.

A few counts support this clonotype. CDR3 DNA sequence: TGTGCCAGCAGCCCTAATGAAAAACTGTTTTTT. Protein sequence: CASSPNEKLFF. The rearrangement uses TRBV7-9 and TRBJ1-4, with no clear D. Germline V gene sequence: CDR1 SEHNR, CDR2 FQNEAQ (reference sequence). Trimming removed 5 bases from V and 3 bases from J, with 1 base in between. The CDR3 runs to 11 residues.

This clonotype was counted ten times or more. V gene TRBV19 combines with J gene TRBJ2-3, with 8 positions matching TRBD1. The J segment lost 1 base and the V segment lost 10 bases, leaving 7 bases of the junction unmatched. Germline V gene lookup returns CDR1 LNHDA and CDR2 SQIVND (reference sequence). This CDR3 spans 14 amino acids. The CDR3 bases are TGTGCCACTGATTCGGGACAGGGCACAGATACGCAGTATTTT. Protein product: CATDSGQGTDTQYF. Based on the CDR3 plus reference TRBV19 and TRBJ2-3, the full variable domain is DGGITQSPKYLFRKEGQNVTLSCEQNLNHDAMYWYRQDPGQGLRLIYYSQIVNDFQKGDIAEGYSVSREKKESFPLTVTSAQKNPTAFYLCATDSGQGTDTQYFGPGTRLTVL.

This clonotype was observed a few times. The chain links TRBV19 to TRBJ1-5; a weak D match, TRBD1 (6 bases). Trimming shortened V by 4 bases and J by 5 bases, and 9 bases separated the two germline ends. This CDR3 comprises 13 residues. Germline V gives CDR1 LNHDA, CDR2 SQIVND (reference sequence). CDR3 DNA: TGTGCCAGTAGTAAACAGGGCGATCAGCCCCAGCATTTT. Translation gives CASSKQGDQPQHF.

This clonotype was observed many times. The chain is built from TRBV10-2 and TRBJ2-5; D gene ambiguous. Trimming took off 5 bases at V and 9 bases at J, with 13 bases between the two ends. Germline loops: CDR1 WSHSY, CDR2 SAAADI. CDR3 size: 12 residues. Here the CDR3 DNA reads TGCGCCAGCAGTTTGAAGCTAATCGCCCAGTACTTC. This encodes CASSLKLIAQYF.

The chain has TRBV6-1 and TRBJ2-1; 7 bases are shared with TRBD1. Germline V gene lookup returns CDR1 MNHNS and CDR2 SASEGT. V shed 7 bases, J shed 7 bases, and the junction held 10 bases outside the gene matches. The CDR3 runs 14 residues. The CDR3 protein is CASKSSDRINEQFF. The CDR3 bases are TGTGCCAGCAAATCCTCGGACAGGATTAATGAGCAGTTCTTC.

This clonotype was counted ten times or more. This chain joins TRBV29-1 and TRBJ1-5; tentative D call: TRBD1 (6 bases). The CDR3 contains 14 residues. Germline CDR1 reads SQVTM; CDR2 reads ANQGSEA. Trimming cost V 4 bases and J 7 bases, with 17 bases left between them. The CDR3: CSVGEGQGWQPQHF. The DNA of the CDR3 is TGCAGCGTTGGAGAGGGGCAGGGGTGGCAGCCCCAGCATTTT. Based on the CDR3 plus reference TRBV29-1 and TRBJ1-5, the full variable domain is SAVISQKPSRDICQRGTSLTIQCQVDSQVTMMFWYRQQPGQSLTLIATANQGSEATYESGFVIDKFPISRPNLTFSTLTVSNMSPEDSSIYLCSVGEGQGWQPQHFGDGTRLSIL.

This clonotype has a single count. This chain connects TRBV10-3 to TRBJ2-2; 8 positions match TRBD1. Germline V gene data show CDR1 as ENHRY and CDR2 as SYGVKD. The length of the CDR3 is 13 residues. V was pared by 4 bases and J by 6 bases, with 1 base of the junction left unmatched. The CDR3 DNA follows: TGTGCCATCAGTGGGACAGGGCCCGGGGAGCTGTTTTTT. Its protein is CAISGTGPGELFF.

This sequence joins TRBV9 and TRBJ2-3; no clear D. Trimming pared 4 bases from V and 3 bases from J, leaving 6 bases between. CDR3 length: 12 residues. From germline, CDR1 is SGDLS and CDR2 YYNGEE. This chain's CDR3 is CASSRATDTQYF. CDR3 DNA sequence: TGTGCCAGCAGCAGGGCAACAGATACGCAGTATTTT.

The chain combines TRBV27 with TRBJ2-7; maybe TRBD1 (5 bases). The V gene's germline CDR1 is MNHEY and CDR2 SMNVEV (reference sequence). V was trimmed by 2 bases and J by 5 bases, leaving 13 bases between them. This CDR3 spans 14 amino acids. The CDR3 DNA is TGTGCCAGCAGTTTAATCGCAGGGATCCACGAGCAGTACTTC. Translating gives CASSLIAGIHEQYF.